The T cell receptor beta chain under discussion was sequenced for a study of blood T cell repertoires in COVID-19 (TCRdb year 2020). In the study overall: Samples from collaborators originated in the United States, Italy and Spain and spanned both the acute and convalescent phases of COVID-19. The material from the prospective study consisted of cDNA or gDNA derived from T cells, B-cell-depleted T cells, or PBMCs. Subjects who had been exposed to COVID-19, were actively infected with it, or had recovered from it provided the deeply sampled blood TCRbeta repertoires that made up the dataset. The repertoires were released in a freely available public database intended as a resource for research on the immune response to SARS-CoV-2. The samples were drawn from two sources: the first 160 participants of the ongoing ImmuneRACE study, and over 950 subjects contributed by 6 global collaborators. Sample metadata almost always included a de-identified subject ID, COVID-19 status, age in years and sex. Where available, HLA class I and class II types were obtained from metadata supplied by the sample provider rather than from assay-based typing.

Remarks on this clone: Its binding antigen is unknown. No quality values exist for individual bases; no much larger clone is one base distant.

The investigation overall reported the following: Clinical and demographic metadata were provided uncurated, with the amount varying by source and participant.

TCRbeta CDR3 regions were amplified from genomic DNA by means of the immunoSEQ Assay, a bias-controlled multiplex PCR. As for the original processing: The number of nucleated cells in each sample was estimated from the amplification of reference gene primers within the assay. Sequence reads were collapsed and filtered to measure the absolute abundance of every unique TCRbeta CDR3 rearrangement. For each sample, productive Simpson clonality was calculated as the square root of Simpson's diversity index over productive rearrangements. TCRdb retrieved this table from immuneACCESS and kept in-frame rearrangements only. Not all clones are present; in checked studies, unresolved V genes account for under half, and no reason is known for the remainder. The D gene and trimming were derived from the DNA, and the V and J assignments and clone size from that table. The sample records under 300,000 clones, 85% to 90% of which are singletons. The ten largest clones capture over 6% of the sample.

The collaborating institutions used their own protocols to collect whole blood in K2EDTA tubes. Collaborator samples were shipped for TCRbeta analysis as frozen whole blood, isolated PBMCs, or DNA extracted from either sample type. The CDR3 numbers 15 residues from cysteine through phenylalanine. Just CDR3 DNA is preserved here, 45 bases in frame from base 1. This clonotype was sampled from a woman in her 70s with active or convalescent COVID-19. The chain links TRBV21-1 with TRBJ2-7; the tabulated D call, TRBD2, remains unverified against the DNA. TRBV21-1 is deemed a pseudogene. The material sequenced was peripheral blood. The nucleotide sequence is TGTGCCAGCAGCCCTACGGGCGTCGGAGGCTACGAGCAGTACTTC. The resulting protein is CASSPTGVGGYEQYF.